This T cell receptor (beta chain) was documented in a study of CD8 T cells in ankylosing spondylitis. Broader study findings: Some motif variants were previously reported in reactive arthritis synovial fluid and blood. One TCR beta motif, made up of roughly 8 highly homologous variants, appeared characteristic of ankylosing spondylitis blood.

By quantitative 5'-RACE with molecular barcodes, the TCR beta libraries were made. Via MiXCR, TCRdb re-called the 5' RACE reads, giving one row per CDR3 protein. This sample has some 220,000 distinct CDR3 sequences, with around 8% found just once. This clonotype was seen a few times. Its antigen is undetermined. Trimming cost V 5 bases and J 1 base, with 13 bases left between them. The CDR3 contains 15 residues. The germline V gene has CDR1 SGHVS and CDR2 FQNEAQ. The source is a female donor with ankylosing spondylitis or in good health (not recorded which). The sample consisted of blood, either unsorted or a sorted T cell fraction (not recorded which). This chain uses TRBV7-8 with TRBJ2-3; a possible D gene is TRBD1 (5 bases). The chain's CDR3 is CASSQPVGRTDTQYF. In DNA, the CDR3 is TGTGCCAGCAGCCAGCCGGTGGGGCGCACAGATACGCAGTATTTT.